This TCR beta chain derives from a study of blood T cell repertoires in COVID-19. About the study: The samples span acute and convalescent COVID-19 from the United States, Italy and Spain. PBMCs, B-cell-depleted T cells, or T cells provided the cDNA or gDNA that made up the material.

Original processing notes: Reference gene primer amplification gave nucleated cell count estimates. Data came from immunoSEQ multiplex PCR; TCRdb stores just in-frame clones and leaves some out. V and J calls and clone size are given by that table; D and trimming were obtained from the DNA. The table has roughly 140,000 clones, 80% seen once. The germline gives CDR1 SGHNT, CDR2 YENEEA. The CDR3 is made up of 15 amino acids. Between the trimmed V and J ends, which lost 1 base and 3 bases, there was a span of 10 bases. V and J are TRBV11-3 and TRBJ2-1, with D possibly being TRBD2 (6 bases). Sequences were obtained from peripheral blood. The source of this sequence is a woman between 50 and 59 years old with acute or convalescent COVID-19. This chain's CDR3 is CASSLGGTFYNEQFF. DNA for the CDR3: TGTGCCAGCAGCTTAGGAGGGACTTTCTACAATGAGCAGTTCTTC.